Listed here are 16 T cell receptor beta chains from one sample, sequenced in a study of cytomegalovirus exposure and HLA in healthy donors. PCR involved 60 Vbeta and 13 Jbeta primers. Profiled with immunoSEQ multiplex PCR; TCRdb holds only in-frame clones, not every one. This repertoire comprises approximately 110,000 clones; its ten largest clones make up around 3.6%. Sequenced material: PBMCs. The receptors shown here come from a man younger than 35 in good health and CMV-seronegative.

This chain uses TRBV5-1 with TRBJ2-1, with no clear D. CDR1 SGHRS and CDR2 YFSETQ come from the germline V gene. The CDR3 has 15 amino acids. V lost 0 bases to trimming and J lost 1 base, with 8 bases between them. The CDR3 is CASSLGSASYNEQFF. In nucleotides, the CDR3 is TGCGCCAGCAGCTTGGGGAGCGCGTCCTACAATGAGCAGTTCTTC.

The V call is TRBV27, the J call TRBJ2-3; a possible D gene is TRBD1 (5 bases). Germline V gene sequence: CDR1 MNHEY, CDR2 SMNVEV (reference sequence). The CDR3 runs to 11 residues. The V and J ends lost 5 bases and 5 bases respectively, with 5 bases between them. DNA for the CDR3: TGTGCCAGCAGTAGGGGAGATACGCAGTATTTT. Its protein product is CASSRGDTQYF.

The J gene is TRBJ1-2, the V gene TRBV30, with D uncertain. The CDR3 sequence is 12 residues long. Trimming shortened V by 0 bases and J by 5 bases, and 7 bases separated the two germline ends. Germline assignment: CDR1 GTSNPN and CDR2 SVGIG (reference sequence). CDR3 protein: CAWSVSGYGYTF. CDR3 nucleotide sequence: TGTGCCTGGAGTGTAAGCGGGTATGGCTACACCTTC.

The V gene is TRBV10-2, the J gene TRBJ2-3; TRBD2 matches at 11 bases. Losses at the gene ends were 6 bases for V and 4 bases for J; bases not matched to a gene: 6. Germline values: CDR1 WSHSY, CDR2 SAAADI. The CDR3 contains 15 residues. CDR3: CASRLLAGAADTQYF. The CDR3 DNA follows: TGCGCCAGCAGGTTACTAGCGGGAGCTGCAGATACGCAGTATTTT.

This chain joins TRBV2 and TRBJ1-2; 9 bases match TRBD1. The V segment lost 6 bases and the J segment 3 bases; nucleotides outside the gene matches: 8. Germline assignment: CDR1 SNHLY and CDR2 FYNNEI. The CDR3 runs to 15 residues. The CDR3 loop is CASSPGTGKHYGYTF. CDR3 sequence (DNA): TGTGCCAGCAGCCCCGGGACAGGGAAACACTATGGCTACACCTTC.

The chain carries TRBV5-1 and TRBJ2-2, with D unclear. The CDR3 runs 15 residues. CDR1 is SGHRS and CDR2 is YFSETQ in the germline V gene. The ends were cut back, 0 bases at V and 2 bases at J, with 8 bases in the middle. CDR3 nucleotides: TGCGCCAGCAGCTTGGCCGGAGATAACACCGGGGAGCTGTTTTTT. It yields the protein CASSLAGDNTGELFF.

CDR3 region: CASSQDGRDYGYTF. The CDR3 nucleotides read TGCGCCAGCAGCCAAGACGGCAGGGACTATGGCTACACCTTC. This chain links TRBV4-1 with TRBJ1-2; TRBD1 is a possible D gene (5 bases). Germline values: CDR1 MGHRA, CDR2 YSYEKL. This CDR3 comprises 14 residues. Between the trimmed V and J ends, which lost 0 bases and 3 bases, there was a span of 8 bases.

The V gene is TRBV5-1, the J gene TRBJ1-2, with a weak D call TRBD1 (5 bases). The CDR3 is 15 amino acids. Germline V gives CDR1 SGHRS, CDR2 YFSETQ. V was clipped by 7 bases and J by 4 bases, with 20 bases between them. This CDR3 is CASGGAAATLYGYTF. The DNA for the CDR3 is TGCGCCAGCGGTGGGGCGGCGGCCACGCTCTATGGCTACACCTTC.

V is TRBV10-3 and J is TRBJ1-1; the match to TRBD1 covers 8 bases. Looked up from germline, CDR1 is ENHRY and CDR2 is SYGVKD. This CDR3 has 15 residues. V dropped 4 bases and J dropped 5; count of bases not matched to a gene: 9. The chain's CDR3 is CAISGAGGERTEAFF. The CDR3 bases are TGTGCCATCAGTGGTGCAGGGGGCGAAAGGACTGAAGCTTTCTTT.

The rearrangement links TRBV19 to TRBJ2-2; 8 bases line up with TRBD2. CDR3 length: 15 amino acids. The ends lost 7 bases at V and 6 bases at J; junction bases unmatched: 10. The germline gives CDR1 LNHDA, CDR2 SQIVND (reference sequence). CDR3: CASMGGLDSAGELFF. The CDR3 DNA is TGTGCCAGTATGGGGGGACTAGACTCTGCCGGGGAGCTGTTTTTT. The entire variable domain, with the rest obtained from reference TRBV19 and TRBJ2-2, is as follows: DGGITQSPKYLFRKEGQNVTLSCEQNLNHDAMYWYRQDPGQGLRLIYYSQIVNDFQKGDIAEGYSVSREKKESFPLTVTSAQKNPTAFYLCASMGGLDSAGELFFGEGSRLTVL.

This chain links TRBV10-1 with TRBJ2-2; D possibly corresponds to TRBD2 (5 bases). Trimming removed 3 bases at V and 6 bases at J, with 14 bases between. Germline V gene sequence: CDR1 WNHNN, CDR2 SYGVQD (reference sequence). The CDR3 loop spans 15 amino acids. CDR3 in amino acids: CASSERPSNPGELFF. The CDR3 bases are TGCGCCAGCAGTGAAAGGCCTAGCAACCCCGGGGAGCTGTTTTTT.

The chain combines TRBV7-2 with TRBJ2-1, with D hard to call. Germline V lookup: CDR1 SGHTA, CDR2 FQGNSA. V was trimmed by 5 bases and J by 1 base, leaving 6 bases between them. The CDR3 is 13 amino acids. This CDR3 reads CASSPQSYNEQFF. Here the CDR3 DNA reads TGTGCCAGCAGCCCTCAGTCCTACAATGAGCAGTTCTTC. Looking up the rest from reference TRBV7-2 and TRBJ2-1 gives the full variable domain: GAGVSQSPSNKVTEKGKDVELRCDPISGHTALYWYRQSLGQGLEFLIYFQGNSAPDKSGLPSDRFSAERTGGSVSTLTIQRTQQEDSAVYLCASSPQSYNEQFFGPGTRLTVL.

J is TRBJ2-5 and V is TRBV4-1, with TRBD1 identical over 7 bases. The J call is doubtful: the DNA matches TRBJ2-7 better. CDR3 length equals 18 residues. The V gene's germline CDR1 is MGHRA and CDR2 YSYEKL. The CDR3 region has the DNA TGCGCCAGCAGCCTCATATCCGGTCGGGACAGAAGTCCTTACGAGCAGTACTTC. As protein: CASSLISGRDRSPYEQYF.

This chain links TRBV19 with TRBJ1-5; D unclear. Germline CDR1 and CDR2: LNHDA and SQIVND (reference sequence). V shed 10 bases and J shed 0 bases, with 13 bases lying between them. The CDR3 runs 14 residues. The CDR3 nucleotides are TGTGCCACCTTGGGCCGGGGTAGCAATCAGCCCCAGCATTTT. Translated: CATLGRGSNQPQHF.

The chain carries TRBV28 and TRBJ1-2; 8 positions match TRBD1. The CDR3 is made up of 18 amino acids. Germline CDR1 MDHEN, CDR2 SYDVKM. V gave up 4 bases and J gave up 0 bases; unmatched junction bases: 13. In DNA form, the CDR3 reads TGTGCCAGCAGTTCCCCCCGAGCAGGGGGCACGGCTAACTATGGCTACACCTTC. This codes for CASSSPRAGGTANYGYTF.

This chain connects TRBV7-8 to TRBJ2-7; 7 nucleotides line up with TRBD2. CDR1 SGHVS and CDR2 FQNEAQ come from the germline V gene. CDR3 length: 15 amino acids. J gave up 2 bases and V 1 base, and 5 bases lay outside the gene matches. Here the CDR3 reads CASSLGGGITYEQYF. In DNA form, the CDR3 reads TGTGCCAGCAGCTTAGGGGGAGGGATCACCTACGAGCAGTACTTC.